These 6 T cell receptor beta chains were sequenced from one sample in a study of cytomegalovirus exposure and HLA in healthy donors. The PCR made use of 60 Vbeta and 13 Jbeta primers. This table comes from immunoSEQ multiplex PCR, and its TCRdb copy is limited to in-frame clones, with some not included. Of approximately 100,000 clones detected, about 76% appear once; the ten largest clones hold about 5%. Material for sequencing was PBMCs. The receptors derive from a woman aged 40 to 55 in good health and CMV-seronegative.

This chain connects TRBV7-2 to TRBJ2-5; no clear D gene. This CDR3 contains 13 residues. Germline V lookup: CDR1 SGHTA, CDR2 FQGNSA. The germline V and J ends were trimmed by 2 bases and 5 bases, with 9 bases remaining between them. The CDR3 DNA sequence: TGTGCCAGCAGCTTAACCCCTCGGGAGACCCAGTACTTC. The encoded protein is CASSLTPRETQYF.

This chain connects TRBV4-1 to TRBJ1-2; D ambiguous. Looked up from germline, CDR1 is MGHRA and CDR2 is YSYEKL. V lost 3 bases and J lost 4, with 15 bases in between. This CDR3 has 15 residues. CDR3 sequence: CASSQEQSLGYGYTF. The CDR3 DNA follows: TGCGCCAGCAGCCAGGAGCAAAGTTTGGGCTATGGCTACACCTTC.

This chain connects TRBV5-1 to TRBJ1-1; TRBD1 agrees at 8 bases. V gave up 4 bases and J gave up 5 bases; unmatched junction bases: 7. Germline CDR1 SGHRS, CDR2 YFSETQ. The CDR3 loop spans 14 amino acids. The CDR3 coding sequence is TGCGCCAGCAGCAAAATAACAGGGGGGACTGAAGCTTTCTTT. It yields the protein CASSKITGGTEAFF.

The V and J genes are TRBV25-1 and TRBJ1-4; TRBD1 matches at 8 bases. Losses at the gene ends were 6 bases for V and 8 bases for J; bases not matched to a gene: 11. The CDR3 totals 15 residues. Germline V gene lookup returns CDR1 MGHDK and CDR2 SYGVNS. Here the CDR3 reads CASRADRGGFEKLFF. CDR3 nucleotides: TGTGCCAGCAGAGCAGACAGGGGAGGGTTCGAAAAACTGTTTTTT.

About this clone itself: It is unclear where the CDR3 begins or ends on the DNA, so no DNA is shown, and the CDR3 is as TCRdb lists it. The chain couples TRBV23-1 to TRBJ2-3; TRBD1 reflects the table's D call only, with no check against the DNA. TRBV23-1 qualifies as an ORF whose function is uncertain. The CDR3 is 17 residues long, ends included. The CDR3 loop is CASRNTDTQYFVDTQYF.

This clone was counted once. This chain links TRBV10-3 with TRBJ2-7, with D perhaps matching TRBD2 (6 bases). The CDR3 covers 14 residues. The germline V gene has CDR1 ENHRY and CDR2 SYGVKD. The germline V and J ends were trimmed by 9 bases and 0 bases, with 15 bases remaining between them. The DNA for the CDR3 is TGTGCCATAAGGCGGGACCAGAGCTCCTACGAGCAGTACTTC. Its protein product is CAIRRDQSSYEQYF.